This T cell receptor beta chain was captured in a study of blood T cell repertoires in COVID-19 (dated by TCRdb to the early 2020s). Some background on the complete study: Samples covering the acute and convalescent phases of COVID-19 were provided by collaborators in the United States, Italy and Spain. The material from the prospective study consisted of cDNA or gDNA derived from T cells, B-cell-depleted T cells, or PBMCs. Subjects who had been exposed to COVID-19, were actively infected with it, or had recovered from it provided the deeply sampled blood TCRbeta repertoires that made up the dataset. The repertoires were released in a freely available public database meant as a resource for research on the immune response to SARS-CoV-2. The samples were drawn from two sources: the first 160 participants of the ongoing ImmuneRACE study, and about 1,300 subjects contributed by 6 global collaborators. A de-identified subject ID, COVID-19 status, age in years and sex were almost always included in the sample metadata. Where available, HLA class I and class II types were taken from metadata supplied by the sample provider and were not determined by assay-based typing. The full study reports these points: The quantity of clinical and demographic metadata differed by source and by participant and was supplied without curation.

The CDR3, from cysteine to phenylalanine, totals 15 residues. Left in the record is the CDR3 DNA by itself, 45 bases read in frame from the first base. V loses 4 bases at its end and J loses 0 bases; junction bases beyond the gene matches: 3. From a lookup of the germline V gene (reference sequence), CDR1 and CDR2 are SGHAT and FQDESV. The immunoSEQ Assay, a bias-controlled multiplex PCR, was used to amplify TCRbeta CDR3 regions from genomic DNA. Under the source paper's analysis protocol: The number of nucleated cells in each sample was estimated by amplification of reference gene primers within the assay. To quantify the absolute abundance of each unique TCRbeta CDR3 rearrangement, sequence reads were collapsed and filtered. For each sample, productive Simpson clonality was calculated by taking the square root of Simpson's diversity index across productive rearrangements. Not all clones reach the TCRdb copy of this immuneACCESS table, which keeps in-frame sequences only. Checked studies attribute under half of the gap to unresolved V genes and leave the rest unexplained. The DNA was the basis for D and trimming; V, J and clone size are from that table. The sample contains about 200,000 clones, roughly 80% of them found a single time. The ten largest clones represent about 7.4% of the sample.

This clone was counted only a few times. No antigen is known for it. Qualities for individual bases were not recorded, and no much larger clone is one base off. Each collaborating institution followed its own protocols to collect whole blood in K2EDTA tubes. Collaborator samples were shipped for TCRbeta analysis as frozen whole blood, isolated PBMCs, or DNA extracted from either sample type. The chain uses TRBV11-1 and TRBJ2-7; the junction holds 10 bases that match TRBD2. The receptor's source is a woman over 75 with acute or convalescent COVID-19. The sequenced sample was peripheral blood. The CDR3 reads as follows: CASSSTSGTSYEQYF. The DNA sequence reads TGTGCCAGCAGCTCAACTAGCGGGACCTCCTACGAGCAGTACTTC.